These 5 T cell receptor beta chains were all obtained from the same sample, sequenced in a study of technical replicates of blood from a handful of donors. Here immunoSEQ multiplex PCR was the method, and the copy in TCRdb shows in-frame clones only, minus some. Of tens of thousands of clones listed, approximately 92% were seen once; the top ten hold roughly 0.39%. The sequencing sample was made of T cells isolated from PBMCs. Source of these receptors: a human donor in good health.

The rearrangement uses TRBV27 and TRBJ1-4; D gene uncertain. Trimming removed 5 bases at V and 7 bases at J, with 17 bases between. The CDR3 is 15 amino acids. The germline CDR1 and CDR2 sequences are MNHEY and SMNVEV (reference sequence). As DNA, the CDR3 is TGTGCCAGCAGTCCCGCCCCCTACGGGAGTGAAAAACTGTTTTTT. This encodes CASSPAPYGSEKLFF.

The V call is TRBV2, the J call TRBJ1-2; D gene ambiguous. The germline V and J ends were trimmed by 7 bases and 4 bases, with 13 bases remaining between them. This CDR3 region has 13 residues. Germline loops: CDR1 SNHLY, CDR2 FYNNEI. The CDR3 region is CASKAGDTYGYTF. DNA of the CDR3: TGTGCCAGCAAAGCGGGTGACACCTATGGCTACACCTTC.

In nucleotides, the CDR3 is TGTGCCAGCAGTGAACGTTTCTGGGACAGGGCCAAAGAAAAACTGTTTTTT. It translates to CASSERFWDRAKEKLFF. This sequence joins TRBV6-1 and TRBJ1-4; 9 bases agree with TRBD1. In germline, CDR1 is MNHNS, CDR2 SASEGT. This CDR3 comprises 17 residues. The V gene end was trimmed by 2 bases and the J gene end by 8 bases; junction bases not matched to a gene: 12.

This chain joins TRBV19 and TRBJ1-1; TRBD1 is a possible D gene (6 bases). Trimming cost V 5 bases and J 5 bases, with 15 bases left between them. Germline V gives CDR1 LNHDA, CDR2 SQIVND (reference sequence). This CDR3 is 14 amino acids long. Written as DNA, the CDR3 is TGTGCCAGTAGTTACAGGGTGTTGTGGACTGAAGCTTTCTTT. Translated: CASSYRVLWTEAFF.

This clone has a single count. The CDR3 is CASSLGNRDGYGYTF. CDR3 nucleotides: TGTGCCAGCAGCTTAGGGAACAGGGACGGATATGGCTACACCTTC. The gene calls are TRBV7-3 and TRBJ1-2; D might be TRBD1 (6 bases). Trimming took 2 bases from V and 5 from J, leaving 15 bases between them. The CDR3 extends over 15 amino acids. Germline CDR1 reads SGHTA; CDR2 reads FQGTGA. The full variable domain, rest sourced from reference TRBV7-3 and TRBJ1-2, is GAGVSQTPSNKVTEKGKYVELRCDPISGHTALYWYRQSLGQGPEFLIYFQGTGAADDSGLPNDRFFAVRPEGSVSTLKIQRTERGDSAVYLCASSLGNRDGYGYTFGSGTRLTVV.